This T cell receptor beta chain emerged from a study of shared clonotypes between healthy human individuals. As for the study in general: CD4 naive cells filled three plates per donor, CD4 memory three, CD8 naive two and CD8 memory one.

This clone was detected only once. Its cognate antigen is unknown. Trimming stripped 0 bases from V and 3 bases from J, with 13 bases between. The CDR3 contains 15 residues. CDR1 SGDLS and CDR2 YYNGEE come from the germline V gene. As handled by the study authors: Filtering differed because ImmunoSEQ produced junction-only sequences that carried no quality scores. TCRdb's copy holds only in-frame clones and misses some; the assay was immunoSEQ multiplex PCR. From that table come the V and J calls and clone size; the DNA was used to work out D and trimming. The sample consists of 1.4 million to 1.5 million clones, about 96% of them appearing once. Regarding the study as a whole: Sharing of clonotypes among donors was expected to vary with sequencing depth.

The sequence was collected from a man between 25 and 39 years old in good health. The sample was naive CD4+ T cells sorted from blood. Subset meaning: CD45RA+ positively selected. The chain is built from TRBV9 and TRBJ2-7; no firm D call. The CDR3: CASSVAALSGYEQYF. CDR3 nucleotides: TGTGCCAGCAGCGTAGCGGCTCTTTCAGGCTACGAGCAGTACTTC.